This TCR beta chain was identified in a study of blood T cell repertoires in COVID-19 (dated by TCRdb to 2020 to 2022). General notes on the study: The collaborator samples originated in the United States, Italy and Spain and spanned the acute and convalescent phases of COVID-19. The prospective study material was composed of cDNA or gDNA derived from T cells, B-cell-depleted T cells, or PBMCs. Deeply sampled blood TCRbeta repertoires from subjects exposed to, actively infected with, or recovered from COVID-19 were included in the dataset. The repertoires were released in a freely available public database meant as a resource for research on the immune response to SARS-CoV-2. Samples came from the ongoing ImmuneRACE study (first 160 participants) plus 1,254 subjects from 6 global collaborators. Nearly every sample came with metadata listing a de-identified subject ID, COVID-19 status, age in years and sex. Where available, HLA class I and class II types were obtained from metadata supplied by the sample provider rather than from assay-based typing.

This clone was picked up one time. This receptor's antigen is unknown. No much larger clone is present one base from it, and per-base qualities are unavailable. Including the terminal cysteine and phenylalanine, the CDR3 comprises 18 residues. Left in the record is the CDR3 DNA by itself, 54 bases read in frame from the first base. Trimming accounts for 4 bases at V and 0 bases at J, while the number of junction bases matched to no gene is 10. In the germline V gene (reference sequence), CDR1 corresponds to SEHNR and CDR2 to FQNEAQ. Each collaborating institution followed its own protocols to collect whole blood in K2EDTA tubes. For TCRbeta analysis, collaborators shipped samples in one of three forms: frozen whole blood, isolated PBMCs, or DNA extracted from either of those sample types. TCRbeta CDR3 regions were amplified from genomic DNA by means of the immunoSEQ Assay, a bias-controlled multiplex PCR. As for the authors' bioinformatics: The number of nucleated cells in each sample was estimated by amplification of reference gene primers within the assay. To quantify the absolute abundance of each unique TCRbeta CDR3 rearrangement, sequence reads were collapsed and filtered. For each sample, productive Simpson clonality was calculated by taking the square root of Simpson's diversity index across productive rearrangements. Here the immuneACCESS table is served through TCRdb, limited to in-frame sequences with V and J called. Missing clones are a known gap in these copies; in checked studies unresolved V genes cover under half, and the rest lacks a known reason. The V and J calls and clone size were taken over from that table, and D and trimming were inferred from the DNA. For this sample the table gives about 250,000 clones, of which about 90% were detected only once. The ten largest clones take up about 1.3% of the sample.

Findings and caveats that apply to the study as a whole: The amount of clinical and demographic metadata varied by source and participant and was provided uncurated.

The V and J genes are TRBV7-9 and TRBJ1-2, with 11 bases in between that match TRBD1. The sequenced material came from peripheral blood. This clonotype was sampled from a man of 80 years or more with acute or convalescent COVID-19. The CDR3 corresponds to CASSWTRTGGNSNYGYTF. In nucleotide form, the sequence is TGTGCCAGCAGCTGGACAAGGACAGGGGGCAATTCTAACTATGGCTACACCTTC.